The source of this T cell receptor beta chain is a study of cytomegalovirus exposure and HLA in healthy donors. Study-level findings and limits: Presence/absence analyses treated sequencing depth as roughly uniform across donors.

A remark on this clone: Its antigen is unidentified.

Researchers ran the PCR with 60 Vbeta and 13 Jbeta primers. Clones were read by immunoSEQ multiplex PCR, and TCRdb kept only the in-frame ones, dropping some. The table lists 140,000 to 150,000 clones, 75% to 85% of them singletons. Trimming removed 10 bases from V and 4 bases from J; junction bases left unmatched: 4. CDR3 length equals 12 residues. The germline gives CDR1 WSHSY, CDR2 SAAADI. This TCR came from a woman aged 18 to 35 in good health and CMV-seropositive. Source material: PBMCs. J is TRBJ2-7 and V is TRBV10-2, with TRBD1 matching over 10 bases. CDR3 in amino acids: CAIGQGGYEQYF. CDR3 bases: TGCGCCATAGGACAGGGGGGTTACGAGCAGTACTTC.